This TCR beta chain was recorded in a study of shared clonotypes between healthy human individuals. In its sample, this clone was seen once. Germline CDR1 and CDR2: LNHNV and YYDKDF (reference sequence). The CDR3 totals 15 residues. V gave up 1 base and J gave up 2 bases, with 12 bases separating them. Some clones are missing from TCRdb's copy, which holds only in-frame ones; the method was immunoSEQ multiplex PCR. The top ten clones hold approximately 0.06% of a sample with hundreds of thousands of clones, 90% to 96% of them seen once. The sequence was collected from a woman aged 30 to 39 in good health. V gene TRBV15 combines with J gene TRBJ2-7; possible D gene TRBD2, 6 bases. Sample: naive CD4+ T cells sorted from blood. Subset noted: CD45RA+ positively selected. CDR3 DNA sequence: TGTGCCACCAGCAGAGTTCCGGGGGTTACCTACGAGCAGTACTTC. Translated: CATSRVPGVTYEQYF.